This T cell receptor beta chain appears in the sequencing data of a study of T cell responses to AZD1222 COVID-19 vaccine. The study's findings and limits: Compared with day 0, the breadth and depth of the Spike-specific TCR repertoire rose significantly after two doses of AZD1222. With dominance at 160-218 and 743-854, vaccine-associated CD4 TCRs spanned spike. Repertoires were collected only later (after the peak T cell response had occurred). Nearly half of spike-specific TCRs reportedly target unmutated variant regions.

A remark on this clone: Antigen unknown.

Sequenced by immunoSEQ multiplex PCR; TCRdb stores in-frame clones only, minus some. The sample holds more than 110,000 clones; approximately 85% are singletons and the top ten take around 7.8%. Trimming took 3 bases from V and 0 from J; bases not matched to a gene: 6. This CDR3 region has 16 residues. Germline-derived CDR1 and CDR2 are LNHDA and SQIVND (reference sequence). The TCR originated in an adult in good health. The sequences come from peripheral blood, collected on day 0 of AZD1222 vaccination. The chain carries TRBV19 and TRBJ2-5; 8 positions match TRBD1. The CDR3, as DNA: TGTGCCAGTAGTATTGGACAGGGCGAGTACCAAGAGACCCAGTACTTC. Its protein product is CASSIGQGEYQETQYF.